This T cell receptor beta chain originates from a study of blood T cell repertoires in COVID-19. Study background: The samples span acute and convalescent COVID-19 from the United States, Italy and Spain. T cells, B-cell-depleted T cells, or PBMCs provided the cDNA or gDNA that served as material.

The CDR3 has 14 amino acids. Germline V gives CDR1 LNHDA, CDR2 SQIVND (reference sequence). V shed 7 bases, J shed 6 bases, and the junction held 8 bases outside the gene matches. Original processing methods: Amplification from reference gene primers served as the basis for estimated nucleated cell counts. Assay used: immunoSEQ multiplex PCR; TCRdb lists only in-frame clones, some missing. D and trimming were read from the DNA, whereas the V and J calls and clone size are those reported in that table. The profile shows 150,000 to 200,000 clones, 80% to 85% of them singletons. The gene calls are TRBV19 and TRBJ2-1, with 8 nucleotides matching TRBD1. The sequenced sample was peripheral blood. This sequence was found in a woman in her 30s with acute or convalescent COVID-19. The chain's CDR3 is CASTFDRGGNEQFF. The CDR3 DNA reads as TGTGCCAGTACCTTTGACAGGGGCGGCAATGAGCAGTTCTTC.